Sequencing of this TCR beta chain was carried out in a study of T cells in Graves' hyperthyroidism and ophthalmopathy. The CDR3 spans 19 residues. Germline values: CDR1 PRHDT, CDR2 FYEKMQ (reference sequence). The V segment lost 0 bases and the J segment 1 base; nucleotides outside the gene matches: 12. This clonotype was observed a few times. TCR beta CDR3 regions were amplified from RNA. First-round RT-PCR of the TCR CDR3 relied on the HTBI primer set. TCRdb re-derived calls from the multiplex PCR reads in MiXCR, one entry per CDR3 protein. There are around 350,000 distinct CDR3 sequences in the sample; 15% to 18% occur only once, and around a quarter lies in the top ten.

This clonotype was sampled from a woman under 30 with Graves' hyperthyroidism that later progressed to Graves' ophthalmopathy. Sequenced input: blood. The rearrangement links TRBV13 to TRBJ2-7, with TRBD2 matching 10 bases. In DNA form, the CDR3 reads TGTGCCAGCAGCTTAGGCTCCCGGGTAGCGGGAGGCAAGTCCTACGAGCAGTACTTC. It specifies CASSLGSRVAGGKSYEQYF. Using reference TRBV13 and TRBJ2-7 for the parts outside the CDR3, the full variable domain is AAGVIQSPRHLIKEKRETATLKCYPIPRHDTVYWYQQGPGQDPQFLISFYEKMQSDKGSIPDRFSAQQFSDYHSELNMSSLELGDSALYFCASSLGSRVAGGKSYEQYFGPGTRLTVT.